This TCR beta chain was observed in a study of blood T cell repertoires in COVID-19. Germline V gene sequence: CDR1 KGHSH, CDR2 LQKENI. This CDR3 spans 14 amino acids. Trimming stripped 2 bases from V and 10 bases from J, with 12 bases between. Study processing details: Amplified reference gene primers provided the basis for estimating nucleated cell counts. Only in-frame clones appear in the TCRdb table, and some are missing; sequencing was by immunoSEQ multiplex PCR. V and J calls and clone size are as listed in that table; D and trimming were resolved from the DNA. The table shows under 200,000 clones, with 70% to 90% occurring only once.

The specimen was peripheral blood. This chain connects TRBV18 to TRBJ1-6; possible D gene TRBD1, 6 bases. The receptor was derived from a man in his fifties or sixties with COVID-19, enrolled during active disease. The CDR3 sequence: CASSPSRGLSPLHF. In nucleotides, the CDR3 is TGTGCCAGCTCACCATCCAGGGGCTTATCACCCCTCCACTTT.